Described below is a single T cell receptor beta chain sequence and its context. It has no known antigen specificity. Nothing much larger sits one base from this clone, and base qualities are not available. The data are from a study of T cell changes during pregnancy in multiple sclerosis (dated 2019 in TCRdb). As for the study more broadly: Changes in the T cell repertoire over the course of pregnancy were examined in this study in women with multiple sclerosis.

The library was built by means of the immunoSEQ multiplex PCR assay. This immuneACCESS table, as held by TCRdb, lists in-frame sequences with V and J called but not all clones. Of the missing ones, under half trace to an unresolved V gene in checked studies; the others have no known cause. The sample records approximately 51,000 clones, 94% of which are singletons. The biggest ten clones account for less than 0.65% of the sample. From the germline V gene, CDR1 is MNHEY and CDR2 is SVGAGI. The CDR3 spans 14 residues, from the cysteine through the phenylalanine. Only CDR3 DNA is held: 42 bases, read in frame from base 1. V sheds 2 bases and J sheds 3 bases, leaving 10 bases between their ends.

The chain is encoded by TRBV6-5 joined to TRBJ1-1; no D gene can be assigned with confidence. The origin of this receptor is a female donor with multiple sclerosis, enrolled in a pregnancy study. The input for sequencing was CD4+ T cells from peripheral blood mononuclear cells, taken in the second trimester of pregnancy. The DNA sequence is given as TGTGCCAGCAGTTACGTGCGTTCGTACACTGAAGCTTTCTTT. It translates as CASSYVRSYTEAFF.